Below, one T cell receptor beta chain is given with its context. Its recognized antigen is unknown. No per-base quality is available; no much larger clone lies one base away. The CDR3 runs 15 residues from the cysteine to the phenylalanine. CDR3 DNA is the only sequence kept; it has 45 bases, read in frame from the first base. Relative to germline, V is missing 0 bases and J is missing 9 bases, with 8 bases of the junction outside any gene match. Looking up the germline V gene (reference sequence) yields CDR1 SGHNT and CDR2 YYREEE. Receptor amplification or capture employed the immunoSEQ multiplex PCR assay. The hsTCRB Kit was used according to the manufacturer's protocol to amplify rearranged TCR beta chain sequences. An Illumina MiSeq was used to sequence the TCRB libraries. For the original study's pipeline: The kit vendor's proprietary platform handled demultiplexing, trimming and gene mapping. What TCRdb holds here is the immuneACCESS table cut down to in-frame rearrangements. Part of the clones is not present; checked against another copy, under half of the missing clones reflect an unresolved V gene, and the others are unexplained. Clonal size and the V and J genes are those of that table, whereas D and trimming came from the DNA. Across this sample there are about 56,000 clones, with 80% to 90% seen only once. Under 1.5% of the sample goes to the ten largest clones.

The data belong to a study of a mutant IDH1 vaccine in newly diagnosed glioma (dated by TCRdb to the early 2020s). Study-wide context: Across visits V03 through V10, patients got a total of eight vaccinations, given in weeks 1, 3, 5, 7, 11, 15, 19 and 23. Prior to enrollment, patients had been given standard therapy consisting of radiotherapy alone, temozolomide alone, or radiochemotherapy with temozolomide, with the combination given to most patients. In the chemotherapy-containing groups, vaccination started alongside temozolomide cycles, whereas in patients who had radiotherapy alone it started 4-6 weeks after radiotherapy. The roughly 30 treated patients were 62.5% male and 37.5% female, with a mean age of 40.4 years. For exploratory analyses, longitudinal TCRB deep sequencing was carried out in some 25 treated patients wherever samples were available. Six visits were used for peripheral blood collection: V03 (baseline), V05, V07, V10, V12 and V13.

Overall study outcomes, separate from this receptor: Availability determined which PBMC samples were chosen for TCRB deep sequencing. According to the authors, sample limitations meant that analyses of patient blood samples could not be reproduced. Pseudoprogression seemed to be unrelated to changes in the top peripheral T cell clonotypes found by TCRB sequencing. Immune responses induced by the vaccine were seen in 90% to 95% of patients across multiple MHC alleles.

The time point label for this specimen denotes: week 23, last vaccination. Every vaccine dose consisted of 300 ug of a 20-mer mutant IDH1 peptide in Montanide, administered subcutaneously together with topical imiquimod. Newly diagnosed WHO grade 3 or 4 IDH1-mutant astrocytomas showing loss of nuclear ATRX were present in the donors. The samples were drawn from NOA16, a multicentre, single-arm, open-label phase I trial in Germany that tested a mutant IDH1 peptide vaccine in humans for the first time. Genomic DNA for TCRB sequencing was extracted from EDTA blood using the DNeasy Blood and Tissue Kit.

This clonotype originated in a man aged 35-49 years with glioma. Sample: PBMCs, taken from a glioma patient whose treatment included an IDH1 peptide vaccine. This chain is built from TRBV5-4 and TRBJ2-4, and TRBD2 matches 8 of the central bases. The nucleotide sequence reads as follows: TGTGCCAGCAGCTTGGCCGGGGGAGCGGGAGTCATTCAGTACTTC. This is translated as CASSLAGGAGVIQYF.